One and the same sample provided the 28 T cell receptor beta chains below, sequenced in a study of blood T cells in healthy people across ages (dated by TCRdb to the mid-2010s). Library method: 5' RACE. The reads were generated on an Illumina HiSeq 2500. The second PCR ran for about 6 to 11 cycles and used a J-beta primer mix along with a sample-barcoded 5' primer. The raw public data were reprocessed by TCRdb itself: fastp quality trimming at Q25, MiXCR clonotype calling, in-frame beta chains only. One record per CDR3 amino acid sequence lists the most common genes and DNA. In all, the sample holds 600,000 to 900,000 distinct CDR3 sequences, and under 30% of those were seen once. The top ten hold around 3% of the sample. This sample also belongs to another study, concerning T cells of mothers and their children.

Sample: blood. The receptors come from a boy between 10 and 17 years old in good health.

The chain couples TRBV6-1 to TRBJ1-5; D may be TRBD1 (6 bases). Germline loops: CDR1 MNHNS, CDR2 SASEGT. This CDR3 has 15 residues. V dropped 3 bases and J dropped 5 bases, with 14 bases sitting between them. The CDR3 spells CASSEGGRQYQPQHF. For the CDR3, the DNA is TGTGCCAGCAGTGAGGGGGGGCGACAGTATCAGCCCCAGCATTTT.

This clonotype was observed at least ten times. V usage is TRBV12-3 or TRBV12-4 and J usage is TRBJ2-2; D is unresolved. The CDR3 totals 11 residues. V was clipped by 3 bases and J by 6 bases, with 2 bases between them. CDR3 in amino acids: CASSFAGELFF. Here the CDR3 DNA reads TGTGCCAGCAGTTTCGCCGGGGAGCTGTTTTTT.

This clonotype was seen more than once but under ten times. The chain links TRBV5-6 to TRBJ2-1; no clear D gene. Trimming left V 4 bases short and J 9 bases short, with 23 bases between. The germline CDR1 and CDR2 sequences are SGHDT and YYEEEE. This CDR3 has 16 amino acids. CDR3 sequence reads: CASSPPFHPGDSEQFF. CDR3 DNA sequence: TGTGCCAGCAGCCCACCGTTTCACCCCGGCGATTCTGAGCAGTTCTTC.

V and J are TRBV7-8 and TRBJ2-5; D gene unclear. The closer fit of TRBJ2-7 to the DNA end suggests the J call may be wrong. CDR1 is SGHVS and CDR2 is FQNEAQ in the germline V gene. This CDR3 has 14 residues. The CDR3 DNA follows: TGTGCCAGCAGCTTAGTTCACGGTACCTACGAGCAGTACTTC. This codes for CASSLVHGTYEQYF.

This chain connects TRBV7-2 to TRBJ2-5; 13 bases are shared with TRBD2. V lost 4 bases to trimming and J lost 4 bases; unmatched junction nucleotides: 12. This CDR3 has 18 residues. The germline V gene encodes CDR1 SGHTA and CDR2 FQGNSA. The CDR3 DNA reads TGTGCCAGCAGCTCTTCGCCTGGACTAGCGGGGGTCCGAGAGACCCAGTACTTC. Residues: CASSSSPGLAGVRETQYF.

This clonotype was found a few times. For the CDR3, the DNA is TGTGCCAGCAGCTTGTCCGGGATCACCGGAGAGACCCAGTACTTC. Its translation: CASSLSGITGETQYF. This rearrangement joins TRBV5-5 to TRBJ2-5; D is perhaps TRBD2 (5 bases). V was cut by 1 base and J by 4 bases, with 14 bases left in between. The CDR3 is 15 amino acids. The germline V gene has CDR1 SGHKS and CDR2 YYEKEE (reference sequence).

This clonotype came up a few times. The gene calls are TRBV27 and TRBJ2-1, with TRBD2 matching over 14 bases. CDR3 length: 18 residues. V was clipped by 5 bases and J by 1 base; unmatched bases: 7. From germline, CDR1 is MNHEY and CDR2 SMNVEV (reference sequence). The CDR3 sequence: CASSISGTSGGSYNEQFF. CDR3 coding DNA: TGTGCCAGCAGTATCTCCGGGACTAGCGGGGGTTCCTACAATGAGCAGTTCTTC.

The chain recombines TRBV29-1 with TRBJ2-1; D is unclear. In germline, CDR1 is SQVTM, CDR2 ANQGSEA. With 8 bases removed from V and 4 bases from J, the gap between germline ends came to 12 bases. The CDR3 totals 12 residues. In nucleotides, the CDR3 is TGCAGCTTTAGCCCTCTTTACAATGAGCAGTTCTTC. This codes for CSFSPLYNEQFF.

This clonotype showed up just a few times. The rearrangement uses TRBV5-1 and TRBJ1-2, with 9 bases fitting TRBD1. Germline V lookup: CDR1 SGHRS, CDR2 YFSETQ. CDR3 length: 13 amino acids. V shed 4 bases, J shed 8 bases, and the junction held 6 bases outside the gene matches. CDR3: CASSVTGGWGYTF. The CDR3 DNA is TGCGCCAGCAGCGTGACAGGGGGTTGGGGCTACACCTTC.

This clonotype was counted a few times. The chain combines TRBV20-1 with TRBJ2-3; D gene unclear. This CDR3 spans 11 amino acids. Germline values: CDR1 DFQATT, CDR2 SNEGSKA (reference sequence). The CDR3 is CSPWGTDTQYF. CDR3 DNA sequence: TGCTCCCCGTGGGGCACAGATACGCAGTATTTT.

CDR3 coding DNA: TGCGCCAGCTCCCGGGGGACCCCTAGGGACATTCAGTACTTC. Translated: CASSRGTPRDIQYF. The V and J genes are TRBV5-1 and TRBJ2-4; the D gene is possibly TRBD2 (6 bases). Trimming left V 7 bases short and J 8 bases short, with 19 bases between. Germline CDR1 and CDR2: SGHRS and YFSETQ. This CDR3 spans 14 amino acids.

V gene TRBV2 combines with J gene TRBJ2-7; D is unclear. CDR3 length: 14 residues. Germline assignment: CDR1 SNHLY and CDR2 FYNNEI. The V end lost 6 bases, the J end lost 7 bases, and 19 bases lay between the germline ends. The CDR3 DNA reads as TGTGCCAGCAGGGCGGAATGGACGGCGCAGGAGCAGTACTTC. Residues: CASRAEWTAQEQYF.

The V call is TRBV6-5, the J call TRBJ1-4, with D perhaps TRBD1 (6 bases). Germline V lookup: CDR1 MNHEY, CDR2 SVGAGI. Trimming cost V 7 bases and J 4 bases, with 13 bases left between them. CDR3 size: 14 residues. CDR3 in DNA: TGTGCCAGCAAGGGGGGACGGCATAATGAAAAACTGTTTTTT. Amino acid sequence: CASKGGRHNEKLFF.

This clonotype was counted between two and nine times. The chain recombines TRBV2 with TRBJ1-1, with D hard to call. The CDR3 has 15 amino acids. In germline, CDR1 is SNHLY, CDR2 FYNNEI. V lost 2 bases to trimming and J lost 3 bases, with 13 bases between them. The CDR3 bases are TGTGCCAGCAGTGAATCTGGCAGGTCGGACACTGAAGCTTTCTTT. This sequence encodes CASSESGRSDTEAFF.

This chain connects TRBV29-1 to TRBJ2-7; D might be TRBD1 (6 bases). Germline V gives CDR1 SQVTM, CDR2 ANQGSEA. This CDR3 has 11 residues. The V end was cut by 4 bases, the J end by 4 bases, with 8 bases between. Here the CDR3 reads CSVVGAYEQYF. The DNA of the CDR3 is TGCAGCGTTGTGGGGGCGTACGAGCAGTACTTC.

A few counts support this clonotype. This chain connects TRBV12-3 or TRBV12-4 to TRBJ1-6, with 7 bases lining up with TRBD1. The CDR3 totals 15 residues. V shed 2 bases and J 7 bases; nucleotides not matched to a gene: 5. The CDR3 spells CASSLRGGINSPLHF. CDR3 sequence (DNA): TGTGCCAGCAGTTTAAGAGGGGGCATAAATTCACCCCTCCACTTT.

The chain couples TRBV4-1 to TRBJ1-4, with 8 bases fitting TRBD1. Trimming took 3 bases from V and 7 from J; bases not matched to a gene: 16. Germline loops: CDR1 MGHRA, CDR2 YSYEKL. The CDR3 is 18 amino acids. The CDR3 DNA is TGCGCCAGCAGCCAGACCGGGACAGGCCTCCCCGGAGGTGAAAAACTGTTTTTT. Translated: CASSQTGTGLPGGEKLFF.

This clonotype was recorded at least ten times. This rearrangement joins TRBV7-6 to TRBJ2-5; TRBD1 aligns across 9 bases. Near its end, the DNA agrees better with TRBJ2-7, so the J call may be wrong. The CDR3 loop spans 16 amino acids. Germline V gene lookup returns CDR1 SGHVS and CDR2 FNYEAQ. In DNA form, the CDR3 reads TGTGCCAGCAGCTTAAACCCCCAGGACAGGGGAAACGAGCAGTACTTC. It is translated as CASSLNPQDRGNEQYF.

This clonotype occurred a few times. The rearrangement joins TRBV10-1 to TRBJ2-5; D remains ambiguous. The J call could be wrong; TRBJ2-1 is a better fit for the DNA end. The CDR3 is 14 residues long. The germline gives CDR1 WNHNN, CDR2 SYGVQD (reference sequence). CDR3 in DNA: TGCGCCAGCAGTTTAGACATAGGTTTCAATGAGCAGTTCTTC. This gives the protein CASSLDIGFNEQFF.

As concerns this clonotype: A read error may account for a junction end that differs from germline. The J gene is TRBJ2-5, the V gene TRBV9, with TRBD2 identical over 9 bases. This CDR3 region has 17 residues. Germline CDR1 and CDR2: SGDLS and YYNGEE. The CDR3 region is CASSVGSLAGTGETQCF. The DNA of the CDR3 is TGTGCCAGCAGCGTAGGGTCCCTAGCGGGGACCGGGGAGACCCAGTGCTTC.

This clonotype is a singleton in its sample. This chain uses TRBV10-3 with TRBJ2-5; D is tentatively TRBD1 or TRBD2 (6 bases each). The DNA end is a closer match to TRBJ2-7, so the J assignment may be wrong. The germline CDR1 and CDR2 sequences are ENHRY and SYGVKD. This CDR3 comprises 13 residues. The CDR3 loop is CAIMGGRAYEQYF. CDR3 nucleotides: TGTGCCATAATGGGGGGCAGAGCGTACGAGCAGTACTTC.

This clonotype came up a few times. The rearrangement links TRBV12-3 or TRBV12-4 to TRBJ1-6; D gene unclear. V was clipped by 2 bases and J by 10 bases, with 12 bases between them. The CDR3 sequence is 14 residues long. The DNA for the CDR3 is TGTGCCAGCAGTTTATTTACGGGGAGATCACCCCTCCACTTT. Protein sequence: CASSLFTGRSPLHF.

The V gene is TRBV12-3 or TRBV12-4, the J gene TRBJ2-7; D unclear. This CDR3 contains 12 residues. V lost 3 bases to trimming and J lost 4 bases, with 7 bases between them. The CDR3 DNA reads TGTGCCAGCAGTTTTGGCTGGTACGAGCAGTACTTC. This gives the protein CASSFGWYEQYF.

This clonotype is a singleton in its sample. This sequence joins TRBV20-1 and TRBJ1-2; possibly TRBD1 for D (5 bases). In germline, CDR1 is DFQATT, CDR2 SNEGSKA (reference sequence). This CDR3 is built from 14 residues. Trimming removed 0 bases from V and 8 bases from J, with 16 bases in between. In DNA form, the CDR3 reads TGCAGTGCTAGAGATCGGCAGGGCCTTAGCGGCTACACCTTC. Translated: CSARDRQGLSGYTF.

This clonotype has more than one count but fewer than ten. V gene TRBV2 combines with J gene TRBJ2-7, with TRBD1 as a possible D gene (6 bases). The CDR3 contains 14 residues. Germline assignment: CDR1 SNHLY and CDR2 FYNNEI. V dropped 6 bases and J dropped 0 bases, with 12 bases sitting between them. The CDR3 spells CASRWTANSYEQYF. CDR3 coding DNA: TGTGCCAGCAGGTGGACAGCCAACTCCTACGAGCAGTACTTC.

This clonotype was detected only a few times. The gene calls are TRBV20-1 and TRBJ2-7; perhaps TRBD2 as D (6 bases). The CDR3 length is 14 residues. In germline, CDR1 is DFQATT, CDR2 SNEGSKA (reference sequence). Trimming stripped 5 bases from V and 2 bases from J, with 16 bases between. The CDR3 sequence: CSAGTGTLPYEQYF. The CDR3 DNA reads TGCAGTGCTGGGACGGGGACTTTACCCTACGAGCAGTACTTC.

This sequence joins TRBV9 and TRBJ2-5; 7 bases agree with TRBD2. The CDR3 spans 14 residues. J gave up 5 bases and V 3 bases, and 7 bases lay outside the gene matches. Germline V lookup: CDR1 SGDLS, CDR2 YYNGEE. In nucleotides, the CDR3 is TGTGCCAGCAGCGCCCCGGGAGGCCCGGAGACCCAGTACTTC. Its translation is CASSAPGGPETQYF.

This clonotype turned up a few times. V is TRBV3-1 and J is TRBJ2-5; 7 nucleotides match TRBD1. The last part of the DNA fits TRBJ2-7 better; the J call may be wrong. CDR3 length: 15 residues. CDR1 is LGHDT, CDR2 YNNKEL, per germline (reference sequence). CDR3 protein: CASSQRQGVTYEQYF. CDR3 bases: TGTGCCAGCAGCCAAAGACAGGGAGTAACCTACGAGCAGTACTTC.